Listed below are T cell receptor beta chains from one sample, sequenced in a study of OX40 agonist ivuxolimab in advanced cancers. The protocol was immunoSEQ multiplex PCR, while the TCRdb copy is restricted to in-frame clones and leaves out a portion. The table records under 100,000 clones, around 93% of them present only once. The input for sequencing was CD4+ or CD8+ T cells sorted from blood, taken in a trial of the OX40 agonist ivuxolimab. These receptors were taken from an adult with an advanced solid tumor such as melanoma, head and neck, liver or kidney cancer. CDR3s include the opening cysteine and the closing phenylalanine or tryptophan.

J | V | CDR3
TRBJ2-2 | TRBV19 | CASTLGFAGELFF
TRBJ1-1 | TRBV6-1 | CASSDAGARTEAFF
TRBJ2-7 | TRBV19 | CASSARGTGSYEQYF
TRBJ2-4 | TRBV27 | CASSLGGPKNIQYF
TRBJ2-2 | TRBV2 | CASSEARSNTGELFF
TRBJ1-1 | TRBV5-6 | CASSLGAGMNTEAFF
TRBJ2-7 | TRBV19 | CASSGWGQGTSYEQYF
TRBJ2-7 | TRBV27 | CASSLLPGPTYEQYF
TRBJ2-2 | TRBV9 | CASSEPASGELFF
TRBJ1-1 | TRBV4-1 | CASSQRDLTEAFF
TRBJ2-7 | TRBV19 | CASSDRGTGYEQYF
TRBJ1-5 | TRBV7-7 | CASSLSFVGQSSISNQPQHF
TRBJ2-7 | TRBV9 | CASSPGGTGDEQYF
TRBJ2-2 | TRBV5-6 | CASSLVVAPNTGELFF
TRBJ1-1 | TRBV7-6 | CASSYRTGGTEAFF
TRBJ1-6 | TRBV9 | CASSVAGGNSPLHF
TRBJ2-2 | TRBV27 | CASSPGTRPGELFF
TRBJ2-7 | TRBV4-2 | CASSFYVGGLIYEQYF
TRBJ2-7 | TRBV5-4 | CASSIAGGGEQYF
TRBJ1-2 | TRBV4-3 | CASSQVQGWHYGYTF
TRBJ2-2 | TRBV19 | CASSIGQIGGELFF
TRBJ2-1 | TRBV4-1 | CASSQVANEQFF
TRBJ2-7 | TRBV29-1 | CSAETGSYEQYF